In this sample, the clone carrying this T cell receptor (beta chain) turned up a few times. Its cognate antigen is unknown. CDR1 and CDR2 from the germline V gene are SEHNR and FQNEAQ (reference sequence). Trimming pared 1 base from V and 6 bases from J, leaving 18 bases between. CDR3 length: 16 amino acids. PCR primers comprised 60 Vbeta and 13 Jbeta primers. Assay: immunoSEQ multiplex PCR; the TCRdb copy retains only in-frame clones and omits some. The sample has some 170,000 clones; approximately 78% are singletons. This specimen belongs to a study of cytomegalovirus exposure and HLA in healthy donors. Study results and caveats: An apparent linkage of common viral pathogens to several of the most significant clusters emerged in a later analysis. Presence/absence analyses assumed roughly uniform sequencing depth across donors. Earlier results showed most TCR beta V segments being productive about 87% or about 30% of the time.

The donors comprised healthy bone marrow donors. This sequence originates from a human donor in good health. Source material: PBMCs. The J gene is TRBJ1-2, the V gene TRBV7-9; D is ambiguous. This chain's CDR3 is CASSLVTQDSKDGYTF. The CDR3 DNA reads TGTGCCAGCAGCTTAGTAACGCAGGACTCAAAGGATGGCTACACCTTC.